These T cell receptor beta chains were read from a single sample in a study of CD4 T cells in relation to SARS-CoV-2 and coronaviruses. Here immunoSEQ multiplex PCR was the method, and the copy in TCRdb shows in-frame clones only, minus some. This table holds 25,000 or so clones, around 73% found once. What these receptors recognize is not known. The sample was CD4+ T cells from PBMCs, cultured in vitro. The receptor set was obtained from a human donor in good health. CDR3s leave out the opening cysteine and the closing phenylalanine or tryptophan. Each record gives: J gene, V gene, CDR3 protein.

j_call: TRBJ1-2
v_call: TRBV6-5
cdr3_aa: ASSWGQASGYT

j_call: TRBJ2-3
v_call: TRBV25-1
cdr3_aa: ASSPTLGLAGGADTQY

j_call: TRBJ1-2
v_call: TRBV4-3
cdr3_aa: ASSDRDRGLDYGYT

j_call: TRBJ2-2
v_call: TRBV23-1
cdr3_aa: ASSQSRRGGIGELF

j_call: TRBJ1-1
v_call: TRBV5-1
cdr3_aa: ASSSGVNTEAF

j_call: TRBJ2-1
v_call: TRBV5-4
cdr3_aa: ASSRGGGGSDEQF

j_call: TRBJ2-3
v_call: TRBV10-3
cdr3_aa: AISERAGGTDTQY

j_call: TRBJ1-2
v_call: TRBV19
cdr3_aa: ASTPSRLNYGYT

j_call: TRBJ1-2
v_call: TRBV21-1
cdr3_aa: ASTSPRDRDGYT

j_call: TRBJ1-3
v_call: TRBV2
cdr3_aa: ASSLLPGQGSGNTIY

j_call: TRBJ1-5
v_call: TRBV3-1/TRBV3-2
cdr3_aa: ASSQGPRQPQH

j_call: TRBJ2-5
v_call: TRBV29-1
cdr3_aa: SVVELPVGTQY

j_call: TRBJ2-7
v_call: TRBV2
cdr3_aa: ASRASGSIHEQY

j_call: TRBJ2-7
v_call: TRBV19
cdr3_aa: ASSTQAELHYEQY

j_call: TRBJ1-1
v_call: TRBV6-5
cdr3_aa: ASMQGYRNTEAF

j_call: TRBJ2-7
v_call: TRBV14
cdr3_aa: ASSQVNSWEQY

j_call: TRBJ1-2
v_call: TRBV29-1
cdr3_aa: SVQGGSNYGYT

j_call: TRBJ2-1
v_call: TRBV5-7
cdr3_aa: ASSQPGPEQF

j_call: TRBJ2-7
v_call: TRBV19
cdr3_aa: ASSIGLRTSGRAYEQY

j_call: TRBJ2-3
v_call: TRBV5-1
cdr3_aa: ASNVGGRADTQY

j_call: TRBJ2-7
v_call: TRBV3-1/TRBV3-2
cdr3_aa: ASSQDLLASGHYEQY

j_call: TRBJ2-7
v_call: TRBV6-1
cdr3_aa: ASSEAQTTSSYEQY

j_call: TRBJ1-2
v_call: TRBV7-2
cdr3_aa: ASSLDSTNYGYT

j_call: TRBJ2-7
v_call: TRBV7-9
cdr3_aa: ASSRGSYEQY

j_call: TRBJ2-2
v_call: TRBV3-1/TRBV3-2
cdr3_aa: ASSQNSGGVSGELF